The rows below give T cell receptor beta chains drawn from one sample of a study of a mutant IDH1 vaccine in newly diagnosed glioma. Produced via immunoSEQ multiplex PCR; TCRdb's table is partial and in-frame only. The sample includes about 36,000 clones, about 80% of them seen just once. No antigens are known for them. The source was peripheral blood mononuclear cells (PBMCs), collected from a glioma patient whose treatment included an IDH1 peptide vaccine. The source of these receptors is a young woman with glioma. Some clones in this sample may be carry-over from other donors' samples. CDR3s include the opening cysteine and the closing phenylalanine or tryptophan. A D gene is named only where the DNA matches it firmly. Expanded clones get a size class; other rows say once, few or many, or leave the size out.

-,TRBJ2-7,-,TRBV4-1,CASSQDPSGEQYF,TGCGCCAGCAGCCAAGACCCTAGTGGCGAGCAGTACTTC
-,TRBJ2-3,-,TRBV10-3,CAISEAWADTQYF,TGTGCCATCAGTGAAGCGTGGGCAGATACGCAGTATTTT
TRBD1,TRBJ2-3,-,TRBV6-5,CASSWDRGQGTQYF,TGTGCCAGCAGTTGGGACAGGGGGCAAGGAACGCAGTATTTT
-,TRBJ2-1,-,TRBV15,CATSISSFWGLGEQFF,TGTGCCACCAGCATAAGCTCCTTCTGGGGCTTGGGTGAGCAGTTCTTC
-,TRBJ1-1,-,TRBV19,CASSIGPNTEAFF,TGTGCCAGTAGTATAGGGCCTAACACTGAAGCTTTCTTT
-,TRBJ1-5,once,TRBV2,CASDRYSNQPQHF,TGTGCCAGTGACAGGTATAGCAATCAGCCCCAGCATTTT
TRBD2,TRBJ2-5,-,TRBV4-2,CASSQETSGRAISGETQYF,TGTGCCAGCAGCCAAGAGACTAGCGGGAGGGCAATATCGGGCGAGACCCAGTACTTC
-,TRBJ2-3,-,TRBV6-1,CAAGGLSTDTQYF,TGTGCCGCCGGGGGGCTGAGCACAGATACGCAGTATTTT
-,TRBJ2-3,few,TRBV6-6,CASSYSSADTQYF,TGTGCCAGCAGTTACTCGTCGGCAGATACGCAGTATTTT
TRBD2,TRBJ2-7,-,TRBV27,CASSLLPTSGRAEQYF,TGTGCCAGCAGTCTCCTCCCGACTAGCGGGAGGGCCGAGCAGTACTTC
TRBD1,TRBJ1-2,-,TRBV2,CASSSTGETLYGYTF,TGTGCCAGCAGTTCGACAGGGGAGACACTCTATGGCTACACCTTC
-,TRBJ1-5,-,TRBV4-1,CASSQVPGLGQPQHF,TGCGCCAGCAGCCAAGTTCCCGGGCTGGGGCAGCCCCAGCATTTT
TRBD1,TRBJ2-7,-,TRBV5-6,CASTRQGPYSYEQYF,TGTGCCAGCACCCGACAGGGGCCCTATTCCTACGAGCAGTACTTC
TRBD1,TRBJ2-7,-,TRBV6-1,CASAGTGIRVDEQYF,TGTGCCTCAGCCGGGACAGGGATTAGAGTGGACGAGCAGTACTTC
-,TRBJ1-2,-,TRBV30,CAWSRYGSGYTF,TGTGCCTGGAGTAGGTACGGGTCCGGCTACACCTTC
TRBD2,TRBJ2-3,-,TRBV5-6,CASSSRGVHTDTQYF,TGTGCCAGCAGCTCCCGGGGGGTACACACAGATACGCAGTATTTT
TRBD1,TRBJ1-1,few,TRBV18,CASSFGQGGTEAFF,TGTGCCAGCTCATTCGGACAGGGAGGAACTGAAGCTTTCTTT
TRBD2,TRBJ2-7,-,TRBV6-6,CASSLGLAGLAYEQYF,TGTGCCAGCAGCCTCGGACTAGCGGGTCTAGCCTACGAGCAGTACTTC
TRBD1,TRBJ2-1,-,TRBV14,CASSQGRDRGFF,TGTGCCAGCAGCCAGGGGAGGGACAGGGGGTTCTTC
-,TRBJ2-1,-,TRBV5-4,CASSLGGEVDNEQFF,TGTGCCAGCAGCTTGGGGGGGGAAGTCGACAATGAGCAGTTCTTC
-,TRBJ2-3,-,TRBV30,CAWRDIPDTQYF,TGTGCCTGGAGGGACATACCAGATACGCAGTATTTT
TRBD1,TRBJ2-3,few,TRBV5-6,CASSRVGTAVDTQYF,TGTGCCAGCAGCCGGGTCGGGACAGCAGTGGATACGCAGTATTTT
TRBD1,TRBJ1-1,-,TRBV5-6,CASSDTRGQGWFTEAFF,TGTGCCAGCAGCGATACAAGGGGACAGGGGTGGTTCACTGAAGCTTTCTTT
-,TRBJ2-3,-,TRBV2,CASSRQGAGGTDTQYF,TGTGCCAGCAGCCGTCAAGGGGCCGGGGGTACAGATACGCAGTATTTT
-,TRBJ2-6,-,TRBV5-4,CASSLPGRYSGANVLTF,TGTGCCAGCAGCTTGCCGGGACGGTACTCTGGGGCCAACGTCCTGACTTTC
-,TRBJ1-5,few,TRBV11-2,CASSLDTAQPQHF,TGTGCCAGCAGCTTAGATACAGCTCAGCCCCAGCATTTT
-,TRBJ1-1,-,TRBV5-1,CASSLLGDTEAFF,TGCGCCAGCAGCTTATTAGGGGACACTGAAGCTTTCTTT
TRBD2,TRBJ2-1,-,TRBV4-1,CASSQDRGGNEQFF,TGCGCCAGCAGCCAAGACCGGGGGGGGAATGAGCAGTTCTTC
TRBD1,TRBJ2-7,-,TRBV9,CASSPGQGKYEQYF,TGTGCCAGCAGCCCCGGACAGGGCAAATACGAGCAGTACTTC
-,TRBJ2-1,once,TRBV2,CASSASRAIALSGQFF,TGTGCCAGCAGTGCTTCAAGGGCCATTGCGCTCTCGGGGCAGTTCTTC
TRBD1,TRBJ2-7,-,TRBV4-1,CASSQAPDRGMGEQYF,TGCGCCAGCAGCCAAGCACCGGACAGGGGGATGGGGGAGCAGTACTTC
TRBD2,TRBJ2-7,-,TRBV5-4,CASSLGLAGGPEQYF,TGTGCCAGCAGCCTGGGGCTAGCGGGAGGGCCCGAGCAGTACTTC
TRBD1,TRBJ1-2,-,TRBV27,CASRPRTGYTFNYGYTF,TGTGCCAGCCGACCTCGGACAGGGTACACCTTTAACTATGGCTACACCTTC
-,TRBJ1-1,-,TRBV9,CASRDQGDTEAFF,TGTGCCAGCAGGGACCAAGGGGACACTGAAGCTTTCTTT
TRBD2,TRBJ2-7,-,TRBV5-6,CASSASRLAGEQYF,TGTGCCAGCAGCGCATCCCGACTAGCGGGAGAGCAGTACTTC
-,TRBJ1-2,-,TRBV6-5,CASSSPGYGYTF,TGTGCCAGCAGTTCTCCAGGGTATGGCTACACCTTC
TRBD1,TRBJ2-5,-,TRBV6-1,CASSTQPRTGETQYF,TGTGCCAGCAGTACGCAACCTCGGACAGGCGAGACCCAGTACTTC
-,TRBJ1-5,-,TRBV6-6,CASSYSRGGQPQHF,TGTGCCAGCAGTTACTCAAGGGGAGGACAGCCCCAGCATTTT
TRBD2,TRBJ2-1,-,TRBV6-5,CASSYEREGHEQFF,TGTGCCAGCAGTTACGAGCGGGAGGGACATGAGCAGTTCTTC
-,TRBJ2-7,-,TRBV5-6,CASSPEGGVYEQYF,TGTGCCAGCAGCCCAGAAGGAGGGGTCTACGAGCAGTACTTC
-,TRBJ2-1,-,TRBV5-1,CASSSRRLNEQFF,TGCGCCAGCAGCTCTAGGCGTCTTAATGAGCAGTTCTTC
-,TRBJ1-3,-,TRBV5-6,CASSLSPEQSRNTIYF,TGTGCCAGCAGCCTCTCCCCGGAACAGTCTAGAAACACCATATATTTT
TRBD1,TRBJ2-3,-,TRBV2,CATTGASTDTQYF,TGTGCCACAACAGGGGCTAGCACAGATACGCAGTATTTT
TRBD2,TRBJ2-1,-,TRBV10-3,CAISESPGREPQFF,TGTGCCATCAGTGAGTCCCCGGGGCGGGAGCCTCAGTTCTTC
-,TRBJ2-7,-,TRBV19,CASSPFPRGEQYF,TGTGCCAGTAGTCCCTTCCCCCGGGGCGAGCAGTACTTC
-,TRBJ1-1,-,TRBV4-1,CASSQVAGPLRNTEAFF,TGCGCCAGCAGCCAAGTGGCAGGGCCCCTTAGGAACACTGAAGCTTTCTTT
TRBD1,TRBJ2-3,-,TRBV6-1,CATKAQAGGRDTQYF,TGTGCCACAAAGGCTCAGGCAGGGGGCAGGGATACGCAGTATTTT
TRBD2,TRBJ2-7,-,TRBV14,CASSRRGAPYEQYF,TGTGCCAGCAGCCGGCGGGGGGCGCCCTACGAGCAGTACTTC
-,TRBJ1-5,-,TRBV6-1,CASADRSNQPQHF,TGTGCCAGCGCCGACCGTAGCAATCAGCCCCAGCATTTT
-,TRBJ1-2,few,TRBV27,CASSPSNIYGYTF,TGTGCCAGCAGTCCCTCCAACATCTATGGCTACACCTTC
-,TRBJ1-2,-,TRBV21-1,CASTARTYGYTF,TGTGCCAGCACCGCCAGGACGTATGGCTACACCTTC
TRBD2,TRBJ2-1,-,TRBV15,CATSSPGLAGGDEQFF,TGTGCCACCAGCAGCCCGGGACTAGCGGGAGGGGATGAGCAGTTCTTC
TRBD2,TRBJ2-1,-,TRBV4-1,CASQGSGSYNEQFF,TGCGCCAGCCAAGGGAGCGGGAGTTACAATGAGCAGTTCTTC
-,TRBJ1-1,-,TRBV27,CASSQNPGTNTEAFF,TGTGCCAGCAGCCAAAACCCGGGAACAAACACTGAAGCTTTCTTT